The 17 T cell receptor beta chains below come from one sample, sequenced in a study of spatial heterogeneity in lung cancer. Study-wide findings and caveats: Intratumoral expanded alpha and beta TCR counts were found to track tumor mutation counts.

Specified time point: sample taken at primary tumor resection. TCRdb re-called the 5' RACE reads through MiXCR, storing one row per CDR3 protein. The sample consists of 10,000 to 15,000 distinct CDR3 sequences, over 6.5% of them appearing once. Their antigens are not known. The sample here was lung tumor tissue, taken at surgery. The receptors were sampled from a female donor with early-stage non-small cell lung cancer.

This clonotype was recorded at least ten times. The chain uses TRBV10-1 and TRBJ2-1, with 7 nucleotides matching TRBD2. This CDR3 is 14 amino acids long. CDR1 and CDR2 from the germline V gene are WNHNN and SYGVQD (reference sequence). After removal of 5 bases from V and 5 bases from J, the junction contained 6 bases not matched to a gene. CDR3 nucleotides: TGCGCCAGCAGTATAGCGGGTCTTGACAATGAGCAGTTCTTC. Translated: CASSIAGLDNEQFF.

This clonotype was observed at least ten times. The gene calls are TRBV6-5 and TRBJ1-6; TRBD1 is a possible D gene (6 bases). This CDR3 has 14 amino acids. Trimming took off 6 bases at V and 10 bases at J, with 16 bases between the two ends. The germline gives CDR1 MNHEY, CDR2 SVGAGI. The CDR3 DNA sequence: TGTGCCAGCAGGATCAGGGGTTTTGGCTCACCCCTCCACTTT. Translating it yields CASRIRGFGSPLHF.

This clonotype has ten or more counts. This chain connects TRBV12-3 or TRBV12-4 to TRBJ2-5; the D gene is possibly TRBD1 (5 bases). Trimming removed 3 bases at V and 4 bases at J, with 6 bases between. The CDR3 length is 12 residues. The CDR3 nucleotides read TGTGCCAGCAGTTTTGGGGCAGAGACCCAGTACTTC. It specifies CASSFGAETQYF.

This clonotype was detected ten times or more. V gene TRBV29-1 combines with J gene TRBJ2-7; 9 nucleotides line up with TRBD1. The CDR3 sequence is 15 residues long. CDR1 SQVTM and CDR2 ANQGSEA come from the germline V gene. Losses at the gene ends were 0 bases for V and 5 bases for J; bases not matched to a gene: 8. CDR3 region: CSVEDLGTGRDEQYF. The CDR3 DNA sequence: TGCAGCGTTGAAGATCTCGGGACAGGGCGCGACGAGCAGTACTTC.

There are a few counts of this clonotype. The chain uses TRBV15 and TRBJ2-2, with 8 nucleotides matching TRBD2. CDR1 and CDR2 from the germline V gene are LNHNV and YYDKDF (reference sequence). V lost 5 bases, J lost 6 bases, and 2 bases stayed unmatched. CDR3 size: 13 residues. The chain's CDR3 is CATSRLASGELFF. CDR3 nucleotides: TGTGCCACCAGCCGACTAGCGTCCGGGGAGCTGTTTTTT.

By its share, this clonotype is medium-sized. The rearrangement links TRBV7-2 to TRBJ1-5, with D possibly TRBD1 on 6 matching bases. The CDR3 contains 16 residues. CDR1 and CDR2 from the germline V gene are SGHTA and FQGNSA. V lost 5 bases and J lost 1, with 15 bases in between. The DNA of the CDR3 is TGTGCCAGCAGCACAGAGGGGGGTTGGAGCAATCAGCCCCAGCATTTT. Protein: CASSTEGGWSNQPQHF.

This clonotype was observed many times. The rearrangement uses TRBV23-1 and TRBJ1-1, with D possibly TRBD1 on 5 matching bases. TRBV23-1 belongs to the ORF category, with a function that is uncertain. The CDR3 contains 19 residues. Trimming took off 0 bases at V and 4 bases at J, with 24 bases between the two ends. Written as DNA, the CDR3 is TGCGCCAGCAGTCAATCTTATTCACGTCCCGGTCAGGGTACCACTGAAGCTTTCTTT. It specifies CASSQSYSRPGQGTTEAFF.

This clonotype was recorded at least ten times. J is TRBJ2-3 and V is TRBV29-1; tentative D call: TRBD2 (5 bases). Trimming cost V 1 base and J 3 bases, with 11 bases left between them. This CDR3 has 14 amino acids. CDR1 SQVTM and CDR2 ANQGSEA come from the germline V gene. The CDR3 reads CSVEGSWRTDTQYF. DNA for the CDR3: TGCAGCGTTGAAGGGTCCTGGAGGACAGATACGCAGTATTTT.

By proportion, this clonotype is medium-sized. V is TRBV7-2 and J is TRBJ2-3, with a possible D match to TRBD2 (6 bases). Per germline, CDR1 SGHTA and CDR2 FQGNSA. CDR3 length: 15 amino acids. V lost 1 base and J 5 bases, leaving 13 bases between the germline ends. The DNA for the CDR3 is TGTGCCAGCAGCTTAGAGACGGGAGTGGGAGATACGCAGTATTTT. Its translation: CASSLETGVGDTQYF.

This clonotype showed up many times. Here the CDR3 DNA reads TGTGCCAGCAGCGCACGACAGGGGTCGTTGGGCACTGAAGCTTTCTTT. Encoded protein: CASSARQGSLGTEAFF. The chain joins TRBV13 to TRBJ1-1, with 8 bases matching TRBD1. The CDR3 consists of 16 residues. Trimming took 5 bases from V and 4 from J; bases not matched to a gene: 12. CDR1 and CDR2 from the germline V gene are PRHDT and FYEKMQ (reference sequence).

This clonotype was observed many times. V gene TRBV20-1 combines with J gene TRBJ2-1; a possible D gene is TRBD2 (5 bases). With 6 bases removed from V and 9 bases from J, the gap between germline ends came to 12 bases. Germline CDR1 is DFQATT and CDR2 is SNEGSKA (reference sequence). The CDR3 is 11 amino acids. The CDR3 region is CSAWARGEQFF. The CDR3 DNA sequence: TGCAGTGCCTGGGCCCGGGGTGAGCAGTTCTTC.

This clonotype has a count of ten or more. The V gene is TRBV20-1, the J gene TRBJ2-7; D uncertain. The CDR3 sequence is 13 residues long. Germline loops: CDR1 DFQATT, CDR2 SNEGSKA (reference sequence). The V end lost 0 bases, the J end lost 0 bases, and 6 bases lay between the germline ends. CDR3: CSAREGSSYEQYF. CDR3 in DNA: TGCAGTGCTAGAGAGGGTAGCTCCTACGAGCAGTACTTC.

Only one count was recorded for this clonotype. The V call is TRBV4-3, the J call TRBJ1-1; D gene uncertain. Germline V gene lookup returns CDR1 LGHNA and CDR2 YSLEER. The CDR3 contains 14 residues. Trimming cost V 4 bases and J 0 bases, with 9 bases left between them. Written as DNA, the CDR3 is TGCGCCAGCAGCCGGGGAGTTTTGAACACTGAAGCTTTCTTT. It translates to CASSRGVLNTEAFF.

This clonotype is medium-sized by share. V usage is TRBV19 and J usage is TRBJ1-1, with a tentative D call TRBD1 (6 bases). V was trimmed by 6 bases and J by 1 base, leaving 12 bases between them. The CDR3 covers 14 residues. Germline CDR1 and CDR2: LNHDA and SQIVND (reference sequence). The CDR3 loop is CASSLRGSNTEAFF. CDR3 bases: TGTGCCAGTAGCCTCAGGGGCTCGAACACTGAAGCTTTCTTT.

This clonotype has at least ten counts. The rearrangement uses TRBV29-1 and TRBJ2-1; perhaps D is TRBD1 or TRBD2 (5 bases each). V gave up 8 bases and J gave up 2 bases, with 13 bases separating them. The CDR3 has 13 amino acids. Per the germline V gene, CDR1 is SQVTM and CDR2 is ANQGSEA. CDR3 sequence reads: CSPRTGPYNEQFF. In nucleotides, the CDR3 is TGCAGCCCAAGGACGGGACCCTACAATGAGCAGTTCTTC.

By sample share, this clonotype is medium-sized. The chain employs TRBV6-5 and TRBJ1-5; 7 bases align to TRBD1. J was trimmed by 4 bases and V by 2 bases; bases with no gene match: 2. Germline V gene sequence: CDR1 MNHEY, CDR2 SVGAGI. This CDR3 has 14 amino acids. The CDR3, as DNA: TGTGCCAGCAGTTACCTGACAGGGAATCAGCCCCAGCATTTT. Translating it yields CASSYLTGNQPQHF.

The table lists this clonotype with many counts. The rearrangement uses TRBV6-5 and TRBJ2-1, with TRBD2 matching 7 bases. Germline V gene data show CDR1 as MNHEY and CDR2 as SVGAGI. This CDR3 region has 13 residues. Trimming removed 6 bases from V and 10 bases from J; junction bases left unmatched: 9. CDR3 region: CASRRTSTGEQFF. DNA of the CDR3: TGTGCCAGCAGGAGGACTAGTACGGGAGAGCAGTTCTTC.